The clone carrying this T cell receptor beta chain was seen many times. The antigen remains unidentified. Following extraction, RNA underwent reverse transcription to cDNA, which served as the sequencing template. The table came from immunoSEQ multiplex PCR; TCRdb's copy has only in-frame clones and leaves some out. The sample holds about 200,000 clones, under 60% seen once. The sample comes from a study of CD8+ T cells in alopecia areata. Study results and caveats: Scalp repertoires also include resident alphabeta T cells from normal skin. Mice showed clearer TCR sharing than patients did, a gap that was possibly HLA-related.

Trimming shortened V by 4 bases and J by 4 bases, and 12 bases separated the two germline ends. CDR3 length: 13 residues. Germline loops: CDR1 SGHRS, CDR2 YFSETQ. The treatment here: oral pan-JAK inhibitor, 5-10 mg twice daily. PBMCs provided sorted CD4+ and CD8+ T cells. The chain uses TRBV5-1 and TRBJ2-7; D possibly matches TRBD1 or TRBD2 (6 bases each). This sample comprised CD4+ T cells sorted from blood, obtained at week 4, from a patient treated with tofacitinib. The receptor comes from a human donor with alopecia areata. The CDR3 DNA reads TGCGCCAGCAGCGACGGGGGCTTGTACGAGCAGTACTTC. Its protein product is CASSDGGLYEQYF.